Listed here are 5 T cell receptor beta chains from one sample, sequenced in a study of CD8 T cells in Susac syndrome. With random hexamers, roughly 0.45 to 1 ug RNA was reverse transcribed. TCRdb passed the immunoSEQ multiplex PCR reads through MiXCR, listing each CDR3 protein once. The sample yields 100,000 or so distinct CDR3 sequences, roughly 94% seen once. The material sequenced was CD4+ T cells from PBMCs. The receptor source for this set is a human donor with Susac syndrome.

The CDR3 reads CASSSHRGSYNEQFF. CDR3 sequence (DNA): TGTGCCAGCAGCTCCCACAGGGGGTCCTACAATGAGCAGTTCTTC. The chain joins TRBV7-2 to TRBJ2-1, with TRBD1 matching 8 bases. V was pared by 4 bases and J by 1 base, with 3 bases of the junction left unmatched. Germline loops: CDR1 SGHTA, CDR2 FQGNSA. CDR3 length: 15 amino acids.

The chain joins TRBV12-3 or TRBV12-4 to TRBJ1-4; TRBD1 might be the D (6 bases). Trimming cost V 3 bases and J 5 bases, with 7 bases left between them. This CDR3 is built from 13 residues. The CDR3 spells CASSFQGNEKLFF. Written as DNA, the CDR3 is TGTGCCAGCAGTTTCCAGGGGAATGAAAAACTGTTTTTT.

V and J are TRBV10-3 and TRBJ2-1; D tentatively reads TRBD1 or TRBD2 (5 bases each). This CDR3 spans 17 amino acids. V lost 4 bases and J lost 0, with 16 bases in between. The germline V gene encodes CDR1 ENHRY and CDR2 SYGVKD. The CDR3, as DNA: TGTGCCATCAGTGGTTTTCAGGGACGAAGCTCCTACAATGAGCAGTTCTTC. Translating it yields CAISGFQGRSSYNEQFF.

This clonotype was observed once. The chain uses TRBV6-6 and TRBJ2-7; perhaps TRBD2 as D (5 bases). The CDR3 runs 12 residues. Germline-derived CDR1 and CDR2 are MNHNY and SVGAGI (reference sequence). V was trimmed by 7 bases and J by 7 bases, leaving 14 bases between them. The CDR3 DNA reads as TGTGCCAGCACTACCCCACCGGGAGAGCAGTACTTC. Its translation is CASTTPPGEQYF.

J is TRBJ2-1 and V is TRBV15; no clear D. The CDR3 loop spans 12 amino acids. The V end lost 5 bases, the J end lost 5 bases, and 7 bases lay between the germline ends. The germline V gene encodes CDR1 LNHNV and CDR2 YYDKDF (reference sequence). For the CDR3, the DNA is TGTGCCACCAGCCTCGATGACAATGAGCAGTTCTTC. Amino acid sequence: CATSLDDNEQFF.